This T cell receptor beta chain was identified during a study of Graves' ophthalmopathy and Graves' hyperthyroidism. TCR beta CDR3 regions were amplified from RNA transcripts. After a first-round RT-PCR with HTBI primers, a second-round multiplex PCR was run. TCRdb reanalysed the multiplex PCR reads using MiXCR and keeps one entry per CDR3 protein. Here the sample spans a few hundred thousand distinct CDR3 sequences, about 40% being singletons. On this clonotype: With a much larger clone just one base away, this may be a read error.

The CDR3 contains 14 residues. CDR1 and CDR2 (germline): ENHRY, SYGVKD. Sequencing was done on a sample of peripheral blood or thyroid tissue (not recorded which). This sequence originates from an adult man with Graves' hyperthyroidism. The chain carries TRBV10-3 and TRBJ2-2, with 13 positions matching TRBD2. The CDR3 sequence: CAIGTSGNTEELFF. Written as DNA, the CDR3 is TGTGCCATTGGGACTAGCGGGAACACCGAGGAGCTGTTTTTT.